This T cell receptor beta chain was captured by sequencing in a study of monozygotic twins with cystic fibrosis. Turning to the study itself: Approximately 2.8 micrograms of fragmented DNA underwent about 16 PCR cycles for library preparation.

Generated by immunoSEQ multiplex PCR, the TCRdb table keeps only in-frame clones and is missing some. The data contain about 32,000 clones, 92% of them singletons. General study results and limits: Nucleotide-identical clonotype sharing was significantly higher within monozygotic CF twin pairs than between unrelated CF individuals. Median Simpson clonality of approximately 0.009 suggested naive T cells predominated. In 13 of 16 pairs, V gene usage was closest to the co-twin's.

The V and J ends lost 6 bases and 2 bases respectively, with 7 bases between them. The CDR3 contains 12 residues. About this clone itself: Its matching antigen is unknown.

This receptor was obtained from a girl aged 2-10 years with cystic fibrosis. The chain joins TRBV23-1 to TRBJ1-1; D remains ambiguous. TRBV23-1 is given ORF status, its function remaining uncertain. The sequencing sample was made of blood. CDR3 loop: CASRQRNTEAFF. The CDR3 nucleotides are TGCGCCAGCAGGCAGAGAAACACTGAAGCTTTCTTT.